Following are 3 T cell receptor beta chains from one sample sequenced in a study of Graves' ophthalmopathy and Graves' hyperthyroidism. RNA transcripts were the source from which TCR beta CDR3 regions were amplified. HTBI primers primed a first-round RT-PCR, and a second-round multiplex PCR followed. TCRdb re-called the multiplex PCR reads with MiXCR, one entry per CDR3 protein. The sample holds about 1.2 million distinct CDR3 sequences; about two fifths are singletons and the top ten take around 10%. The sample comprised peripheral blood or thyroid tissue (not recorded which). These receptors all come from an adult man with Graves' hyperthyroidism.

The sample holds many counts of this clonotype. This sequence joins TRBV19 and TRBJ1-5; 8 positions agree with TRBD1. This CDR3 is built from 15 residues. V lost 4 bases to trimming and J lost 2 bases; unmatched junction nucleotides: 4. Germline V lookup: CDR1 LNHDA, CDR2 SQIVND (reference sequence). The CDR3 sequence: CASSTRTGRNQPQHF. CDR3 nucleotide sequence: TGTGCCAGTAGTACGAGGACAGGGCGCAATCAGCCCCAGCATTTT.

A remark on this clonotype: This could be a read error, since a much larger clone is one nucleotide away. The chain is built from TRBV10-3 and TRBJ1-3; D not certain. This CDR3 is 13 amino acids long. Germline V gene sequence: CDR1 ENHRY, CDR2 SYGVKD. The CDR3 loop reads CAIWARAGNTVYF. CDR3 sequence (DNA): TGTGCCATTTGGGCAAGGGCTGGAAACACCGTATATTTT.

This clonotype was seen once. V gene TRBV5-1 combines with J gene TRBJ2-5; weak D call: TRBD1 (5 bases). The V and J ends lost 4 bases and 3 bases respectively, with 19 bases between them. The CDR3 totals 16 residues. The germline CDR1 and CDR2 sequences are SGHRS and YFSETQ. The chain's CDR3 is CASSQVGQGREETQYF. The CDR3 coding sequence is TGCGCCAGCAGCCAAGTCGGGCAGGGCAGAGAAGAGACCCAGTACTTC.